The next 14 T cell receptor beta chains were all read from a single sample in a study of cytomegalovirus exposure and HLA in healthy donors. PCR involved 60 Vbeta and 13 Jbeta primers. Using immunoSEQ multiplex PCR, the repertoire was profiled, and TCRdb retains in-frame clones only, with some absent. In the table there are some 210,000 clones, more than 75% of which are singletons. The sequencing input was PBMCs. All receptors come from a man aged 25 to 40 in good health and CMV-seronegative.

This clone appeared a few times. V usage is TRBV4-3 and J usage is TRBJ2-2; D unresolved. There are 17 residues in the CDR3. Germline V gives CDR1 LGHNA, CDR2 YSLEER. V was pared by 0 bases and J by 5 bases, with 16 bases between. Here the CDR3 reads CASSQEAGFTGTGELFF. The CDR3, as DNA: TGCGCCAGCAGCCAAGAAGCCGGGTTCACCGGTACCGGGGAGCTGTTTTTT.

The V call is TRBV28, the J call TRBJ2-5; D is unclear. The CDR3 extends over 15 amino acids. V lost 7 bases to trimming and J lost 3 bases, with 18 bases between them. The germline gives CDR1 MDHEN, CDR2 SYDVKM. The DNA of the CDR3 is TGTGCCAGCAAGTCCCAGGCGCTTCAGGAAGAGACCCAGTACTTC. It yields the protein CASKSQALQEETQYF.

The chain is built from TRBV9 and TRBJ1-3; D may be TRBD1 (6 bases). CDR3 size: 21 residues. Looked up from germline, CDR1 is SGDLS and CDR2 is YYNGEE. V lost 4 bases and J lost 0, with 29 bases in between. The CDR3 nucleotides read TGTGCCAGCAGCACTCGGGGGGCCCTGGTGAAGGGCCCCATCTCTGGAAACACCATATATTTT. This encodes CASSTRGALVKGPISGNTIYF.

This clone was counted a single time. The gene calls are TRBV9 and TRBJ1-6; a possible D gene is TRBD1 (6 bases). Germline values: CDR1 SGDLS, CDR2 YYNGEE. The ends were cut back, 6 bases at V and 9 bases at J, with 16 bases in the middle. The CDR3 has 14 amino acids. In DNA, the CDR3 is TGTGCCAGCAACCCGGGGGGCGGCGGTTCACCCCTCCACTTT. Translation: CASNPGGGGSPLHF.

J is TRBJ1-3 and V is TRBV10-1, with D maybe TRBD1 (6 bases). Germline V lookup: CDR1 WNHNN, CDR2 SYGVQD (reference sequence). V lost 3 bases, J lost 3 bases, and 21 bases lay in between. This CDR3 is 18 amino acids long. CDR3: CASSENRESPSGGNTIYF. The CDR3 DNA reads as TGCGCCAGCAGTGAAAACAGGGAATCCCCCTCCGGTGGAAACACCATATATTTT.

This chain joins TRBV7-2 and TRBJ1-5, with D tentatively TRBD1 (5 bases). V was trimmed by 3 bases and J by 11 bases, leaving 23 bases between them. The CDR3 extends over 16 amino acids. Germline V lookup: CDR1 SGHTA, CDR2 FQGNSA. Written as DNA, the CDR3 is TGTGCCAGCAGCTTTTACCTGTCGGGGCCGGGGGGGGCCCAGCATTTT. Encoded protein: CASSFYLSGPGGAQHF.

The V and J genes are TRBV2 and TRBJ2-1; 8 positions match TRBD2. Trimming took 4 bases from V and 2 from J; bases not matched to a gene: 10. The CDR3 extends over 17 amino acids. Germline V lookup: CDR1 SNHLY, CDR2 FYNNEI. CDR3 amino acids: CASSGAEKLAAYNEQFF. Here the CDR3 DNA reads TGTGCCAGCAGTGGGGCTGAAAAACTAGCGGCCTACAATGAGCAGTTCTTC.

V usage is TRBV27 and J usage is TRBJ2-3; perhaps TRBD2 as D (6 bases). Trimming took off 3 bases at V and 3 bases at J, with 7 bases between the two ends. Looked up from germline, CDR1 is MNHEY and CDR2 is SMNVEV (reference sequence). This CDR3 is 13 amino acids long. Here the CDR3 DNA reads TGTGCCAGCAGTTTGGGGGGAACAGATACGCAGTATTTT. Translating gives CASSLGGTDTQYF.

V usage is TRBV10-3 and J usage is TRBJ1-2; D is perhaps TRBD1 (5 bases). The CDR3 is 15 residues long. The germline CDR1 and CDR2 sequences are ENHRY and SYGVKD. The V gene lost 0 bases and the J gene lost 2 bases, with 10 bases spanning the gap. CDR3 protein: CAISESTGMNYGYTF. The CDR3 region has the DNA TGTGCCATCAGTGAGTCAACAGGCATGAACTATGGCTACACCTTC.

This clone was found once. The chain recombines TRBV28 with TRBJ2-1; 14 bases map to TRBD2. The trim removed 5 bases at V and 6 bases at J, leaving 6 bases unmatched. Per germline, CDR1 MDHEN and CDR2 SYDVKM. The CDR3 extends over 16 amino acids. CDR3 region: CASSPLGLAGGNEQFF. The CDR3 nucleotides read TGTGCCAGCAGTCCGTTAGGACTAGCGGGGGGCAATGAGCAGTTCTTC. Full variable domain (missing parts from reference TRBV28 and TRBJ2-1): DVKVTQSSRYLVKRTGEKVFLECVQDMDHENMFWYRQDPGLGLRLIYFSYDVKMKEKGDIPEGYSVSREKKERFSLILESASTNQTSMYLCASSPLGLAGGNEQFFGPGTRLTVL.

This chain connects TRBV20-1 to TRBJ1-1; D perhaps matches TRBD1 (5 bases). The CDR3 runs 11 residues. V lost 4 bases to trimming and J lost 7 bases, with 10 bases between them. The germline V gene has CDR1 DFQATT and CDR2 SNEGSKA (reference sequence). This CDR3 reads CSATTQGEAFF. CDR3 nucleotides: TGCAGTGCTACGACCCAGGGTGAAGCTTTCTTT.

The rearrangement joins TRBV5-1 to TRBJ2-7; possibly TRBD1 for D (5 bases). CDR3 size: 11 residues. Trimming left V 6 bases short and J 4 bases short, with 8 bases between. Germline loops: CDR1 SGHRS, CDR2 YFSETQ. The CDR3 region is CASTQGYEQYF. DNA of the CDR3: TGCGCCAGCACGCAGGGTTACGAGCAGTACTTC.

This clone was counted a few times. The chain employs TRBV29-1 and TRBJ1-2, with D hard to call. CDR1 and CDR2 from the germline V gene are SQVTM and ANQGSEA. V shed 5 bases and J shed 3 bases, with 22 bases lying between them. This CDR3 is 16 amino acids long. The CDR3 here is CSVYGVTGITDYGYTF. DNA of the CDR3: TGCAGCGTTTATGGGGTTACCGGGATCACCGACTATGGCTACACCTTC.

V usage is TRBV2 and J usage is TRBJ1-3; perhaps TRBD1 as D (5 bases). Germline V lookup: CDR1 SNHLY, CDR2 FYNNEI. The CDR3 totals 13 residues. Trimming pared 9 bases from V and 0 bases from J, leaving 9 bases between. Here the CDR3 DNA reads TGTGCCAGAGAACAGGTCTCTGGAAACACCATATATTTT. This codes for CAREQVSGNTIYF.